The 6 T cell receptor beta chains given below trace back to one sample, sequenced in a study of response to subunit inactivated influenza vaccine. One entry per CDR3 protein results from TCRdb running MiXCR on the RT-PCR reads. The table has hundreds of thousands of distinct CDR3 sequences, 7.6% seen once. Sequencing was performed on PBMCs from blood, taken around 25 months after vaccination. Source of these receptors: a man between 50 and 69 years old who received an inactivated influenza vaccine.

This clonotype was found many times. This sequence joins TRBV7-2 and TRBJ2-3, with TRBD1 matching 10 bases. The V segment lost 6 bases and the J segment 4 bases; nucleotides outside the gene matches: 7. The CDR3 extends over 15 amino acids. Germline lookup yields CDR1 SGHTA and CDR2 FQGNSA. In nucleotides, the CDR3 is TGTGCCAGCAGGGGACAGGGGTTTTTCGCAGATACGCAGTATTTT. The encoded protein is CASRGQGFFADTQYF.

This clonotype was seen a few times. The J gene is TRBJ2-7, the V gene TRBV15; the D gene is possibly TRBD2 (5 bases). The germline CDR1 and CDR2 sequences are LNHNV and YYDKDF (reference sequence). V was pared by 0 bases and J by 2 bases, with 11 bases between. This CDR3 contains 15 residues. The CDR3 loop reads CATSRDPGITYEQYF. DNA of the CDR3: TGTGCCACCAGCAGAGATCCGGGGATAACCTACGAGCAGTACTTC.

This clonotype was seen repeatedly, ten times or more. The rearrangement joins TRBV5-1 to TRBJ1-4; 8 bases align to TRBD1. The J segment lost 4 bases and the V segment lost 5 bases, leaving 4 bases of the junction unmatched. Per germline, CDR1 SGHRS and CDR2 YFSETQ. The CDR3 is 14 residues long. Written as DNA, the CDR3 is TGCGCCAGCAGTAGGGACAGGCTTAATGAAAAACTGTTTTTT. Protein sequence: CASSRDRLNEKLFF. The whole variable domain, remainder taken from reference TRBV5-1 and TRBJ1-4, is KAGVTQTPRYLIKTRGQQVTLSCSPISGHRSVSWYQQTPGQGLQFLFEYFSETQRNKGNFPGRFSGRQFSNSRSEMNVSTLELGDSALYLCASSRDRLNEKLFFGSGTQLSVL.

This clonotype was picked up many times. This chain joins TRBV11-3 and TRBJ2-3; the match to TRBD1 covers 7 bases. CDR1 is SGHNT and CDR2 is YENEEA in the germline V gene. With V trimmed by 4 bases and J by 0 bases, 4 bases remained unmatched. CDR3 length equals 15 residues. The CDR3 nucleotides read TGTGCCAGCAGCTCGACAGGGATTAGCACAGATACGCAGTATTTT. This sequence encodes CASSSTGISTDTQYF.

This clonotype appeared many times. This chain uses TRBV15 with TRBJ1-1, with 7 bases fitting TRBD1. The trim removed 5 bases at V and 7 bases at J, leaving 4 bases unmatched. CDR1 and CDR2 from the germline V gene are LNHNV and YYDKDF (reference sequence). The CDR3 consists of 12 residues. The CDR3 coding sequence is TGTGCCACCAGCTCCACAGGGGTTGAAGCTTTCTTT. This gives the protein CATSSTGVEAFF. The full variable domain, completed using reference TRBV15 and TRBJ1-1, is DAMVIQNPRYQVTQFGKPVTLSCSQTLNHNVMYWYQQKSSQAPKLLFHYYDKDFNNEADTPDNFQSRRPNTSFCFLDIRSPGLGDTAMYLCATSSTGVEAFFGQGTRLTVV.

The V call is TRBV20-1, the J call TRBJ2-1; 8 nucleotides match TRBD2. Trimming took 4 bases from V and 6 from J; bases not matched to a gene: 11. There are 15 residues in the CDR3. Looked up from germline, CDR1 is DFQATT and CDR2 is SNEGSKA (reference sequence). CDR3 amino acids: CSAIGWRGAFNEQFF. In nucleotides, the CDR3 is TGCAGTGCTATCGGTTGGCGGGGGGCCTTCAATGAGCAGTTCTTC.